Each of the 9 T cell receptor beta chains below was sequenced from the same sample in a study of Graves' ophthalmopathy and Graves' hyperthyroidism. CDR3 regions of TCR beta were amplified from RNA transcripts. After a first-round RT-PCR with HTBI primers, a second-round multiplex PCR was run. One entry per CDR3 protein results from TCRdb running MiXCR on the multiplex PCR reads. The table has approximately 50,000 distinct CDR3 sequences, 50% to 65% seen once. Sequencing input: peripheral blood. Receptors originate from an adult man with Graves' ophthalmopathy.

The table lists this clonotype with many counts. The genes are TRBV6-1 and TRBJ1-1; 9 bases match TRBD1. The V segment lost 7 bases and the J segment 4 bases; nucleotides outside the gene matches: 7. This CDR3 region has 14 residues. Germline CDR1 MNHNS, CDR2 SASEGT. CDR3 sequence: CASILDRGTTEAFF. CDR3 DNA sequence: TGTGCCAGCATTCTAGACAGGGGGACCACTGAAGCTTTCTTT.

The V and J genes are TRBV19 and TRBJ2-1; 7 nucleotides align to TRBD2. V shed 3 bases, J shed 3 bases, and the junction held 5 bases outside the gene matches. This CDR3 contains 15 residues. Germline loops: CDR1 LNHDA, CDR2 SQIVND (reference sequence). CDR3 amino acids: CASSIGGGIYNEQFF. The CDR3 region has the DNA TGTGCCAGTAGTATTGGGGGAGGGATCTACAATGAGCAGTTCTTC.

This clonotype was seen repeatedly, ten times or more. This sequence joins TRBV5-6 and TRBJ2-5; the D call may be TRBD1 or TRBD2 (5 bases each). V gave up 7 bases and J gave up 5 bases, with 18 bases separating them. The CDR3 is 14 amino acids. Germline CDR1 reads SGHDT; CDR2 reads YYEEEE. Here the CDR3 reads CASCSGPWGETQYF. The CDR3 bases are TGTGCCAGCTGTTCGGGACCTTGGGGGGAGACCCAGTACTTC.

In this sample, this clonotype turned up a few times. With a much larger clone just one base away, this may be a read error. This rearrangement joins TRBV28 to TRBJ2-7; tentative D call: TRBD2 (6 bases). Trimming took 6 bases from V and 2 from J, leaving 14 bases between them. Germline V lookup: CDR1 MDHEN, CDR2 SYDVKM. This CDR3 has 14 amino acids. CDR3 in amino acids: CASSSGLRAYEQYF. CDR3 nucleotide sequence: TGTGCCAGCAGCTCGGGACTCCGCGCCTACGAGCAGTACTTC.

This clonotype showed up many times. The chain combines TRBV10-3 with TRBJ2-2; tentatively, D is TRBD1 or TRBD2 (5 bases each). The V gene lost 4 bases and the J gene lost 3 bases, with 12 bases spanning the gap. Germline CDR1 and CDR2: ENHRY and SYGVKD. The CDR3 extends over 15 amino acids. The CDR3 DNA follows: TGTGCCATCAGTGGCAGGGACGCCGACACCGGGGAGCTGTTTTTT. This sequence encodes CAISGRDADTGELFF.

This clonotype was seen a few times. The chain has TRBV24-1 and TRBJ1-2; D is ambiguous. The CDR3 runs to 12 residues. Trimming removed 6 bases from V and 6 bases from J, with 10 bases in between. Per the germline V gene, CDR1 is KGHDR and CDR2 is SFDVKD. In DNA form, the CDR3 reads TGTGCCACCAGTCTCGCAGGCCATGGCTACACCTTC. Its protein product is CATSLAGHGYTF.

This clonotype was counted many times. The chain recombines TRBV6-5 with TRBJ2-1, with unresolved D. This CDR3 is built from 13 residues. Germline CDR1 MNHEY, CDR2 SVGAGI. V lost 2 bases, J lost 6 bases, and 8 bases lay in between. The CDR3 protein is CASSYPGTNEQFF. CDR3 coding DNA: TGTGCCAGCAGTTACCCTGGTACCAATGAGCAGTTCTTC.

The gene calls are TRBV19 and TRBJ1-3; tentatively, D is TRBD1 (5 bases). The CDR3 extends over 14 amino acids. Trimming took 10 bases from V and 2 from J, leaving 15 bases between them. Germline V CDR1 and CDR2: LNHDA, SQIVND (reference sequence). The chain's CDR3 is CATWAGHAGNTIYF. The CDR3 DNA sequence: TGTGCCACCTGGGCAGGGCACGCTGGAAACACCATATATTTT.

A word on this clonotype: A junction end diverges from the germline sequence, so it may reflect a read error. This sequence joins TRBV13 and TRBJ1-4; TRBD1 matches at 7 bases. The CDR3 length is 14 residues. Germline values: CDR1 PRHDT, CDR2 FYEKMQ (reference sequence). The CDR3 loop reads CASSQTGSGGKLSF. In DNA, the CDR3 is TGTGCCAGCAGCCAGACAGGGTCAGGAGGAAAACTGTCTTTT.